The 15 T cell receptor beta chains below all came from one sample that was sequenced in a study of control samples from healthy donors and cancer patients. The table came from immunoSEQ multiplex PCR; TCRdb's copy has only in-frame clones and leaves some out. Of around 110,000 clones listed, approximately 90% were seen once; the top ten hold around 2.5%. The sequenced material came from blood. The receptors here all came from a woman in her 70s in good health.

This chain connects TRBV5-1 to TRBJ2-7, with TRBD1 matching over 7 bases. This CDR3 has 14 residues. Germline V lookup: CDR1 SGHRS, CDR2 YFSETQ. V trimming: 5 bases; J trimming: 0 bases; junction bases outside the gene matches: 5. The DNA for the CDR3 is TGCGCCAGCAGTCCAGGGGGAAGCTCCTACGAGCAGTACTTC. This translates into CASSPGGSSYEQYF.

The chain combines TRBV12-3 or TRBV12-4 with TRBJ2-1; the D is unclear. The CDR3 totals 13 residues. Trimming pared 2 bases from V and 9 bases from J, leaving 11 bases between. The chain's CDR3 is CASSLLLGGEQFF. CDR3 sequence (DNA): TGTGCCAGCAGTTTATTATTGGGCGGTGAGCAGTTCTTC.

V gene TRBV6-2 or TRBV6-3 combines with J gene TRBJ2-3; D is perhaps TRBD2 (6 bases). This CDR3 has 17 amino acids. Trimming shortened V by 0 bases and J by 1 base, and 14 bases separated the two germline ends. Per the germline V gene, CDR1 is MNHEY and CDR2 is SVGEGT. The CDR3 DNA reads as TGTGCCAGCAGTTACTCGATAGCGGAGATTCGCACAGATACGCAGTATTTT. As protein: CASSYSIAEIRTDTQYF.

V is TRBV11-2 and J is TRBJ1-2; D possibly corresponds to TRBD1 (5 bases). The V end was cut by 2 bases, the J end by 5 bases, with 9 bases between. The CDR3 is 13 residues long. Germline V gives CDR1 SGHAT, CDR2 FQNNGV. CDR3 nucleotides: TGTGCCAGCAGCTTACAGGGAGGGTATGGCTACACCTTC. Amino acids: CASSLQGGYGYTF.

The chain uses TRBV6-6 and TRBJ1-1; a weak D match, TRBD1 (5 bases). CDR3 size: 11 residues. The germline gives CDR1 MNHNY, CDR2 SVGAGI (reference sequence). The V end lost 8 bases, the J end lost 11 bases, and 15 bases lay between the germline ends. The CDR3 region is CASRQGVDAFF. In nucleotides, the CDR3 is TGTGCCAGCCGCCAGGGAGTCGACGCTTTCTTT.

The rearrangement links TRBV6-5 to TRBJ2-7; D ambiguous. CDR3 size: 14 residues. V lost 4 bases and J 3 bases, leaving 13 bases between the germline ends. Germline CDR1 and CDR2: MNHEY and SVGAGI. The CDR3 DNA follows: TGTGCCAGCAGTTCACAATTCAGGTTCTACGAGCAGTACTTC. Translation gives CASSSQFRFYEQYF.

The chain couples TRBV6-1 to TRBJ2-3, with TRBD1 matching over 8 bases. Germline CDR1 MNHNS, CDR2 SASEGT. The CDR3 extends over 16 amino acids. Trimming at V came to 2 bases and at J to 5 bases, leaving 9 bases not matched to a gene. The CDR3 here is CASSEYWQGAGDTQYF. CDR3 sequence (DNA): TGTGCCAGCAGTGAATACTGGCAGGGGGCAGGAGATACGCAGTATTTT.

The rearrangement links TRBV5-1 to TRBJ1-2, with a weak D call TRBD1 (5 bases). V was trimmed by 5 bases and J by 0 bases, leaving 11 bases between them. Germline V gene data show CDR1 as SGHRS and CDR2 as YFSETQ. The CDR3 runs 14 residues. The CDR3, as DNA: TGCGCCAGCAGGTGGGGGGTGTCTAACTATGGCTACACCTTC. It translates to CASRWGVSNYGYTF.

CDR3 residues: CASSETRQGAGYGYTF. As DNA, the CDR3 is TGTGCCAGCAGTGAAACTCGACAGGGGGCTGGCTATGGCTACACCTTC. The rearrangement uses TRBV2 and TRBJ1-2, with 10 bases aligning to TRBD1. In germline, CDR1 is SNHLY, CDR2 FYNNEI. CDR3 length: 16 amino acids. The V and J ends lost 2 bases and 4 bases, in that order; junction bases with no gene match: 7.

The rearrangement links TRBV5-4 to TRBJ2-7, with TRBD1 identical over 7 bases. CDR3 size: 14 residues. Unmatched junction bases numbered 2, after V lost 0 bases and J lost 2 bases. Germline CDR1 is SGHNT and CDR2 is YYREEE (reference sequence). CDR3 in amino acids: CASSLDRGTYEQYF. Here the CDR3 DNA reads TGTGCCAGCAGCTTGGACAGGGGTACCTACGAGCAGTACTTC.

The chain employs TRBV19 and TRBJ2-5, with D possibly being TRBD2 (5 bases). CDR1 LNHDA and CDR2 SQIVND come from the germline V gene (reference sequence). The length of the CDR3 is 14 residues. V was clipped by 3 bases and J by 7 bases, with 15 bases between them. The CDR3 nucleotides are TGTGCCAGTAGTATCGCCGACTCCCGGGGGACCCAGTACTTC. Its translation: CASSIADSRGTQYF. Full variable domain (rest looked up from reference TRBV19 and TRBJ2-5): DGGITQSPKYLFRKEGQNVTLSCEQNLNHDAMYWYRQDPGQGLRLIYYSQIVNDFQKGDIAEGYSVSREKKESFPLTVTSAQKNPTAFYLCASSIADSRGTQYFGPGTRLLVL.

This clone was seen a few times. The DNA of the CDR3 is TGTGCCAGCAGCGGAGGACAGGGCGTCAACTATGGCTACACCTTC. Translation: CASSGGQGVNYGYTF. The chain is built from TRBV5-4 and TRBJ1-2; 8 nucleotides agree with TRBD1. The CDR3 runs 15 residues. Trimming cost V 4 bases and J 2 bases; bases outside gene matches: 7. Germline CDR1 SGHNT, CDR2 YYREEE (reference sequence).

V and J are TRBV5-1 and TRBJ2-5; D tentatively fits TRBD1 or TRBD2 (7 bases each). Germline CDR1 is SGHRS and CDR2 is YFSETQ. The germline V and J ends were trimmed by 2 bases and 5 bases, with 13 bases remaining between them. This CDR3 is 14 amino acids long. CDR3 bases: TGCGCCAGCAGCTTAAACAGGGGAGGGGAGACCCAGTACTTC. Its translation: CASSLNRGGETQYF.

This clone came up a few times. The rearrangement links TRBV6-6 to TRBJ2-7; TRBD2 might be the D (6 bases). The germline CDR1 and CDR2 sequences are MNHNY and SVGAGI (reference sequence). Trimming took 4 bases from V and 0 from J, leaving 10 bases between them. This CDR3 has 14 residues. CDR3: CASSSRGSSYEQYF. The DNA for the CDR3 is TGTGCCAGCAGTTCGCGGGGATCCTCCTACGAGCAGTACTTC.

The chain carries TRBV7-9 and TRBJ2-5; 7 positions match TRBD2. CDR3 length: 15 residues. The germline CDR1 and CDR2 sequences are SEHNR and FQNEAQ (reference sequence). The trim removed 1 base at V and 4 bases at J, leaving 6 bases unmatched. CDR3 protein: CASSLVLAVGETQYF. The CDR3 DNA reads TGTGCCAGCAGCTTAGTCCTAGCGGTAGGAGAGACCCAGTACTTC.